The rows below give T cell receptor beta chains drawn from one sample of a study of a mutant IDH1 vaccine in newly diagnosed glioma. TCRdb's table, derived via immunoSEQ multiplex PCR, lists solely in-frame clones and lacks some. The sample yields 55,000 to 65,000 clones, under 85% seen once. These receptors are not linked to any known antigen. Sequencing used PBMCs, obtained from a glioma patient whose treatment included an IDH1 peptide vaccine. These TCRs come from a man aged 30 to 39 with glioma. Both conserved end residues are trimmed from each CDR3. Each record gives: J gene, D gene, V gene, CDR3 protein. D genes are given only for firm matches.

J gene: TRBJ1-1
D gene: TRBD1
V gene: TRBV27
CDR3 protein: ASSGYTGTEAEAF

J gene: TRBJ1-1
D gene: TRBD1
V gene: TRBV27
CDR3 protein: ASSFVGTGVTEAF

J gene: TRBJ2-7
D gene: -
V gene: TRBV11-1
CDR3 protein: ASSQSRDPRFYEQY

J gene: TRBJ2-1
D gene: -
V gene: TRBV19
CDR3 protein: ASSLQGFGEQF

J gene: TRBJ1-2
D gene: -
V gene: TRBV5-6
CDR3 protein: ASSPGPGGYT

J gene: TRBJ2-1
D gene: TRBD1
V gene: TRBV19
CDR3 protein: ASTSRMRQGGNEQF

J gene: TRBJ1-6
D gene: -
V gene: TRBV7-2
CDR3 protein: ASSLRSGESPLH

J gene: TRBJ1-1
D gene: -
V gene: TRBV6-6
CDR3 protein: ASRAGSGWNTEAF

J gene: TRBJ2-1
D gene: TRBD1
V gene: TRBV2
CDR3 protein: ASCQWRTGDFNEQF

J gene: TRBJ1-1
D gene: TRBD1
V gene: TRBV7-2
CDR3 protein: ASSFSYGTGRKDTEAF

J gene: TRBJ1-2
D gene: -
V gene: TRBV29-1
CDR3 protein: SAAHRASGYGYT

J gene: TRBJ1-6
D gene: TRBD1
V gene: TRBV5-6
CDR3 protein: ASSWGTGPRNSPLH

J gene: TRBJ1-2
D gene: -
V gene: TRBV2
CDR3 protein: ASSDRRDYGYT

J gene: TRBJ1-1
D gene: -
V gene: TRBV7-9
CDR3 protein: ASSLGTEAF

J gene: TRBJ2-7
D gene: -
V gene: TRBV14
CDR3 protein: ASMKGDGYEQY

J gene: TRBJ1-6
D gene: -
V gene: TRBV18
CDR3 protein: ASSLSSYNSPLH

J gene: TRBJ2-1
D gene: -
V gene: TRBV19
CDR3 protein: ASSIAQGPLNEQF

J gene: TRBJ1-5
D gene: TRBD1
V gene: TRBV4-1
CDR3 protein: ASSQPIGDRGFLNQPQH

J gene: TRBJ2-7
D gene: TRBD1
V gene: TRBV2
CDR3 protein: ASSGQGALYEQY

J gene: TRBJ2-1
D gene: -
V gene: TRBV6-6
CDR3 protein: ASSRRAGTQYNEQF

J gene: TRBJ2-2
D gene: TRBD2
V gene: TRBV19
CDR3 protein: ASSILGPGGTGELF

J gene: TRBJ2-3
D gene: -
V gene: TRBV11-1
CDR3 protein: ASSLEYRAGDTQY

J gene: TRBJ1-2
D gene: TRBD1
V gene: TRBV4-3
CDR3 protein: ASSQKTGEGYT

J gene: TRBJ2-2
D gene: -
V gene: TRBV30
CDR3 protein: AWSGNAGELF

J gene: TRBJ2-3
D gene: -
V gene: TRBV7-2
CDR3 protein: ASSLARISTDTQY

J gene: TRBJ1-1
D gene: -
V gene: TRBV30
CDR3 protein: AWRDGMNTEAF

J gene: TRBJ2-7
D gene: -
V gene: TRBV30
CDR3 protein: AWSGSLSYEQY

J gene: TRBJ1-1
D gene: -
V gene: TRBV29-1
CDR3 protein: SVARDVRNTEAF

J gene: TRBJ1-2
D gene: -
V gene: TRBV19
CDR3 protein: ASSARDTYGYT

J gene: TRBJ2-3
D gene: -
V gene: TRBV30
CDR3 protein: AWSVPLTGSTDTQY

J gene: TRBJ2-7
D gene: TRBD2
V gene: TRBV7-8
CDR3 protein: ASSPRGGANEQY

J gene: TRBJ1-1
D gene: -
V gene: TRBV7-9
CDR3 protein: ASSFDGNTEAF

J gene: TRBJ2-5
D gene: TRBD1
V gene: TRBV9
CDR3 protein: ASSASQGVQETQY

J gene: TRBJ1-4
D gene: -
V gene: TRBV7-9
CDR3 protein: ASSLSGTGINEKLF

J gene: TRBJ1-2
D gene: TRBD1
V gene: TRBV18
CDR3 protein: ASSPRDSLNYGYT

J gene: TRBJ2-3
D gene: -
V gene: TRBV9
CDR3 protein: ASSIQDGLTDTQY

J gene: TRBJ1-4
D gene: -
V gene: TRBV5-5
CDR3 protein: ASSLDSNEKLF